A single sample gave rise to the 21 T cell receptor beta chains below, sequenced in a study of spatial heterogeneity in lung cancer (dated by TCRdb to the late 2010s). What the time point label conveys for this sample: blood at routine non-recurrence follow-up after resection. To prepare the library, 5' RACE was applied. Sequenced on a NextSeq 500. In-frame beta chains were kept once TCRdb had trimmed the public reads at Q25 with fastp and called clones with MiXCR. Every entry covers one CDR3 protein and lists the most common genes and DNA from its rows. The sample table holds some 41,000 distinct CDR3 sequences, of which over 9.5% were seen once. The ten largest make up 17% of the sample. The material sequenced was PBMCs, taken at follow-up. These receptors were taken from a female donor with early-stage non-small cell lung cancer.

This chain uses TRBV7-2 with TRBJ2-5; 10 nucleotides match TRBD2. The V gene end was trimmed by 5 bases and the J gene end by 1 base; junction bases not matched to a gene: 7. The CDR3 is 16 residues long. In germline, CDR1 is SGHTA, CDR2 FQGNSA. CDR3 DNA: TGTGCCAGCAGCCAGGGGGCTAGCGGGGGCCAAGAGACCCAGTACTTC. Residues: CASSQGASGGQETQYF. Complete variable domain (other parts from reference TRBV7-2 and TRBJ2-5): GAGVSQSPSNKVTEKGKDVELRCDPISGHTALYWYRQSLGQGLEFLIYFQGNSAPDKSGLPSDRFSAERTGGSVSTLTIQRTQQEDSAVYLCASSQGASGGQETQYFGPGTRLLVL.

This chain uses TRBV5-1 with TRBJ1-1; maybe TRBD1 (6 bases). Germline CDR1 is SGHRS and CDR2 is YFSETQ. Trimming pared 3 bases from V and 0 bases from J, leaving 9 bases between. The CDR3 extends over 14 amino acids. The CDR3 coding sequence is TGCGCCAGCAGCTCGGACAGTCTGAACACTGAAGCTTTCTTT. Translating it yields CASSSDSLNTEAFF. Combining the CDR3 with reference TRBV5-1 and TRBJ1-1 gives the whole variable domain KAGVTQTPRYLIKTRGQQVTLSCSPISGHRSVSWYQQTPGQGLQFLFEYFSETQRNKGNFPGRFSGRQFSNSRSEMNVSTLELGDSALYLCASSSDSLNTEAFFGQGTRLTVV.

At least ten counts were recorded for this clonotype. The rearrangement joins TRBV6-6 to TRBJ2-7, with 11 bases aligning to TRBD1. The CDR3 is made up of 18 amino acids. V shed 2 bases, J shed 2 bases, and the junction held 11 bases outside the gene matches. Germline V gene data show CDR1 as MNHNY and CDR2 as SVGAGI (reference sequence). CDR3 sequence (DNA): TGTGCCAGCAGTTACCCCAGGACAGGGGGCCACAACGCCTACGAGCAGTACTTC. It specifies CASSYPRTGGHNAYEQYF.

This clonotype was counted only a few times. J is TRBJ2-5 and V is TRBV7-9; 8 nucleotides line up with TRBD2. The CDR3 runs 19 residues. Germline values: CDR1 SEHNR, CDR2 FQNEAQ (reference sequence). V shed 0 bases and J 9 bases; nucleotides not matched to a gene: 21. Here the CDR3 reads CASSLAKAGARLARMAQYF. CDR3 in DNA: TGTGCCAGCAGCTTAGCGAAGGCAGGAGCTAGACTAGCGCGCATGGCCCAGTACTTC.

This clonotype was seen repeatedly, ten times or more. The CDR3 reads CSGLHATTNEKLFF. In nucleotides, the CDR3 is TGCAGTGGCCTGCACGCTACAACTAATGAAAAACTGTTTTTT. The V gene is TRBV20-1, the J gene TRBJ1-4; D unresolved. V lost 7 bases to trimming and J lost 0 bases, with 12 bases between them. The CDR3 totals 14 residues. Germline lookup yields CDR1 DFQATT and CDR2 SNEGSKA (reference sequence).

This clonotype was detected many times. This chain joins TRBV5-4 and TRBJ2-3, with D perhaps TRBD2 (5 bases). Trimming removed 0 bases from V and 6 bases from J, with 14 bases in between. CDR1 and CDR2 from the germline V gene are SGHNT and YYREEE (reference sequence). The CDR3 covers 15 residues. In nucleotides, the CDR3 is TGTGCCAGCAGCTTGGCCGGCCCGGGGAAGGATACGCAGTATTTT. Its translation: CASSLAGPGKDTQYF.

This clonotype was seen a handful of times. The rearrangement uses TRBV28 and TRBJ1-2; the match to TRBD1 covers 7 bases. Losses at the gene ends were 7 bases for V and 8 bases for J; bases not matched to a gene: 19. The CDR3 is 16 amino acids. Per germline, CDR1 MDHEN and CDR2 SYDVKM. The DNA of the CDR3 is TGTGCCAGCAAAACAGGGGTTCAGTTCATGATAGCCGGCTACACCTTC. Translation gives CASKTGVQFMIAGYTF.

This clonotype has ten or more counts. J is TRBJ2-4 and V is TRBV27; 10 bases fit TRBD1. Trimming at V came to 8 bases and at J to 2 bases, leaving 12 bases not matched to a gene. The length of the CDR3 is 17 residues. The germline CDR1 and CDR2 sequences are MNHEY and SMNVEV (reference sequence). CDR3 DNA sequence: TGTGCCAGCCGTCCCGGGACAGGGGATGGGCCCAAAAACATTCAGTACTTC. It is translated as CASRPGTGDGPKNIQYF.

The V call is TRBV13, the J call TRBJ2-7, with 10 bases lining up with TRBD2. Per the germline V gene, CDR1 is PRHDT and CDR2 is FYEKMQ (reference sequence). The CDR3 loop spans 17 amino acids. The V segment lost 3 bases and the J segment 6 bases; nucleotides outside the gene matches: 14. The CDR3 bases are TGTGCCAGCAGCTTCACCTTGGGGAGCGGGGGGGGAGTCGAGCAGTACTTC. This gives the protein CASSFTLGSGGGVEQYF.

By proportion, this clonotype is medium-sized. V gene TRBV7-8 combines with J gene TRBJ2-3; 7 bases map to TRBD1. Germline CDR1 SGHVS, CDR2 FQNEAQ. The junction had 11 bases not matched to a gene; V was cut back by 5 bases and J by 3 bases. This CDR3 is built from 16 residues. The CDR3 sequence is CASSSQQGLVTDTQYF. In DNA form, the CDR3 reads TGTGCCAGCAGCAGCCAACAGGGGTTAGTAACAGATACGCAGTATTTT.

The chain carries TRBV19 and TRBJ2-6; 8 nucleotides line up with TRBD1. The CDR3 consists of 17 residues. The V segment lost 6 bases and the J segment 4 bases; nucleotides outside the gene matches: 11. The germline V gene has CDR1 LNHDA and CDR2 SQIVND (reference sequence). The CDR3 region has the DNA TGTGCCAGTAGAACGACAGGGGTCCAGCCAGGGGCCAACGTCCTGACTTTC. Translated, it gives CASRTTGVQPGANVLTF.

In its sample, this clonotype was seen many times. A much larger clone differs by one base, so this may be a read error. The chain carries TRBV5-1 and TRBJ2-7; perhaps TRBD1 as D (6 bases). CDR3 length: 12 residues. The germline V gene encodes CDR1 SGHRS and CDR2 YFSETQ. With 1 base removed from V and 6 bases from J, the gap between germline ends came to 8 bases. CDR3 bases: TGCGCCAGCAGCTTGAAAGGGGGCGAGCAGTACTTC. Its protein product is CASSLKGGEQYF.

This clonotype occurred many times. The chain recombines TRBV20-1 with TRBJ1-1; weak D call: TRBD1 (6 bases). The germline gives CDR1 DFQATT, CDR2 SNEGSKA (reference sequence). The CDR3 consists of 13 residues. The V and J ends lost 4 bases and 4 bases respectively, with 13 bases between them. The CDR3 is CSAIRGGGTEAFF. The CDR3 DNA follows: TGCAGTGCTATCCGGGGAGGGGGCACTGAAGCTTTCTTT.

This clonotype was seen many times. The chain couples TRBV6-5 to TRBJ1-1; no reliable D call. The V and J ends lost 0 bases and 1 base respectively, with 12 bases between them. This CDR3 spans 16 amino acids. Germline V lookup: CDR1 MNHEY, CDR2 SVGAGI. The CDR3 loop reads CASSYSLVPRNTEAFF. The CDR3 DNA sequence: TGTGCCAGCAGTTACTCGTTAGTACCCCGGAACACTGAAGCTTTCTTT.

This clonotype was picked up a small number of times. This chain joins TRBV5-1 and TRBJ2-3, with D uncertain. The CDR3 length is 12 residues. V shed 0 bases and J shed 4 bases, with 3 bases lying between them. Germline V gives CDR1 SGHRS, CDR2 YFSETQ. In nucleotides, the CDR3 is TGCGCCAGCAGCTTGGTAGCAGATACGCAGTATTTT. Protein product: CASSLVADTQYF. The full variable domain, with the rest looked up from reference TRBV5-1 and TRBJ2-3, is KAGVTQTPRYLIKTRGQQVTLSCSPISGHRSVSWYQQTPGQGLQFLFEYFSETQRNKGNFPGRFSGRQFSNSRSEMNVSTLELGDSALYLCASSLVADTQYFGPGTRLTVL.

This clonotype has ten or more counts. The rearrangement links TRBV29-1 to TRBJ2-4; D is uncertain. The germline V gene has CDR1 SQVTM and CDR2 ANQGSEA. This CDR3 contains 10 residues. Trimming cost V 4 bases and J 9 bases, with 7 bases left between them. DNA for the CDR3: TGCAGCGTTGGGGATGCCATTCAGTACTTC. It codes for CSVGDAIQYF.

This clonotype was recorded many times. CDR3 nucleotide sequence: TGTGCCAGCAGCATAACCGGGACAGTCAAAGGGGATGGCTACACCTTC. It yields the protein CASSITGTVKGDGYTF. This rearrangement joins TRBV7-2 to TRBJ1-2; TRBD1 matches 7 bases. This CDR3 is 16 amino acids long. The germline gives CDR1 SGHTA, CDR2 FQGNSA. V lost 5 bases, J lost 6 bases, and 15 bases stayed unmatched.

This clonotype was detected ten times or more. V and J are TRBV7-3 and TRBJ2-6; perhaps TRBD1 as D (6 bases). Germline V CDR1 and CDR2: SGHTA, FQGTGA. V lost 5 bases and J lost 0, with 17 bases in between. This CDR3 is 18 amino acids long. The CDR3 sequence: CASSKDPDRISGANVLTF. CDR3 DNA: TGTGCCAGCAGCAAAGATCCGGACAGAATCTCTGGGGCCAACGTCCTGACTTTC.

This clonotype was found a few times. The chain recombines TRBV4-1 with TRBJ1-1; maybe TRBD1 (5 bases). V was trimmed by 1 base and J by 0 bases, leaving 18 bases between them. Germline V lookup: CDR1 MGHRA, CDR2 YSYEKL. CDR3 length: 18 amino acids. The DNA for the CDR3 is TGCGCCAGCAGCCAAGGTAATTTGGGGCGGGCGATGAACACTGAAGCTTTCTTT. Translation gives CASSQGNLGRAMNTEAFF.

Judged by abundance, this clonotype is medium-sized. The gene calls are TRBV7-9 and TRBJ2-7; D call uncertain. Germline lookup yields CDR1 SEHNR and CDR2 FQNEAQ (reference sequence). This CDR3 comprises 13 residues. Trimming pared 5 bases from V and 3 bases from J, leaving 11 bases between. CDR3 loop: CASSPPPNYEQYF. The CDR3 DNA follows: TGTGCCAGCAGCCCTCCCCCTAACTACGAGCAGTACTTC.

The V gene is TRBV3-1, the J gene TRBJ2-1, with 10 bases aligning to TRBD2. CDR1 is LGHDT, CDR2 YNNKEL, per germline (reference sequence). The CDR3 length is 18 residues. V lost 0 bases, J lost 4 bases, and 9 bases stayed unmatched. For the CDR3, the DNA is TGTGCCAGCAGCCAAGAGGTCCCTAGCGGGGGATTATACAATGAGCAGTTCTTC. Translation gives CASSQEVPSGGLYNEQFF.